One and the same sample provided the 27 T cell receptor beta chains below, sequenced in a study of blood T cells in healthy people across ages. Using a J-beta primer mix together with a sample-barcoded 5' primer, a second PCR was run for roughly 6 to 11 cycles. From the 5' RACE reads, TCRdb called clonotypes with MiXCR, one entry per CDR3 protein. The data show just under 550,000 distinct CDR3 sequences, 24% seen once. These sequences were also reported in another study, on T cells of mothers and their children.

Sequencing was done on a sample of blood. The receptors shown here come from a boy between 10 and 17 years old in good health.

This clonotype came up a few times. The V call is TRBV28, the J call TRBJ2-5; 12 nucleotides align to TRBD2. The length of the CDR3 is 17 residues. Germline values: CDR1 MDHEN, CDR2 SYDVKM. V was clipped by 3 bases and J by 2 bases; unmatched bases: 7. For the CDR3, the DNA is TGTGCCAGCAGTTTTGGGCTAGCGGGAGGGGTTCAAGAGACCCAGTACTTC. As protein: CASSFGLAGGVQETQYF.

The V gene is TRBV4-3, the J gene TRBJ2-5, with TRBD2 matching over 12 bases. The CDR3 consists of 15 residues. Per germline, CDR1 LGHNA and CDR2 YSLEER. With V trimmed by 4 bases and J by 5 bases, 5 bases remained unmatched. DNA of the CDR3: TGCGCCAGCAGCCGCAGGACTAGCGGGGAGGAGACCCAGTACTTC. The encoded protein is CASSRRTSGEETQYF.

This clonotype was seen at least ten times. This chain links TRBV7-2 with TRBJ2-1; 9 bases agree with TRBD2. The CDR3 has 15 residues. The V segment lost 5 bases and the J segment 4 bases; nucleotides outside the gene matches: 6. Germline V lookup: CDR1 SGHTA, CDR2 FQGNSA. CDR3 sequence: CASSLTSGLYNEQFF. For the CDR3, the DNA is TGTGCCAGCAGCCTGACTAGCGGTCTATACAATGAGCAGTTCTTC.

This clonotype was seen only a few times. The V and J genes are TRBV5-6 and TRBJ1-4, with no clear D. Germline V gene sequence: CDR1 SGHDT, CDR2 YYEEEE. This CDR3 is built from 14 residues. The V and J ends lost 2 bases and 7 bases respectively, with 12 bases between them. The CDR3 nucleotides are TGTGCCAGCAGCTTCGGACCGATTAGTGAAAAACTGTTTTTT. Translation: CASSFGPISEKLFF.

Comments on this clonotype: At one end the junction does not follow the germline gene, possibly because of a read error. V is TRBV6-6 and J is TRBJ2-3, with D perhaps TRBD1 (5 bases). This CDR3 is built from 13 residues. CDR1 MNHNY and CDR2 SVGAGI come from the germline V gene (reference sequence). The chain's CDR3 is CAGSPGSTDTQYF. The CDR3 DNA reads TGTGCCGGCAGTCCAGGGTCGACAGATACGCAGTATTTT.

A few counts support this clonotype. This chain uses TRBV28 with TRBJ2-3; 8 bases are shared with TRBD1. The CDR3 has 13 residues. The germline V gene has CDR1 MDHEN and CDR2 SYDVKM. The V segment lost 10 bases and the J segment 3 bases; nucleotides outside the gene matches: 6. DNA for the CDR3: TGTGCCACCCAGGGGGCGCTGACAGATACGCAGTATTTT. Translating it yields CATQGALTDTQYF.

The chain has TRBV29-1 and TRBJ2-7; 10 nucleotides agree with TRBD2. The CDR3 length is 13 residues. V lost 4 bases and J lost 3; bases outside the gene matches: 3. Germline CDR1 is SQVTM and CDR2 is ANQGSEA. DNA of the CDR3: TGCAGCGTTGGGAGGACTAGCGGCTACGAGCAGTACTTC. Its translation: CSVGRTSGYEQYF.

The J gene is TRBJ2-7, the V gene TRBV5-8, with D unclear. Germline V gene lookup returns CDR1 SGHTS and CDR2 YDEGEE. Trimming stripped 2 bases from V and 3 bases from J, with 9 bases between. The CDR3 is made up of 13 amino acids. This chain's CDR3 is CASSFDASYEQYF. CDR3 DNA sequence: TGTGCCAGCAGCTTTGACGCTAGCTACGAGCAGTACTTC.

The gene calls are TRBV29-1 and TRBJ2-7; a possible D gene is TRBD1 (7 bases). The CDR3 has 17 residues. CDR1 and CDR2 from the germline V gene are SQVTM and ANQGSEA. The V and J ends lost 4 bases and 5 bases respectively, with 27 bases between them. CDR3 region: CSVVPSQKDREVDEQYF. CDR3 coding DNA: TGCAGCGTTGTCCCGTCCCAAAAAGACAGGGAGGTGGACGAGCAGTACTTC.

The rearrangement uses TRBV6-2 or TRBV6-3 and TRBJ2-7; D is perhaps TRBD1 or TRBD2 (6 bases each). CDR1 MNHEY and CDR2 SVGEGT come from the germline V gene. The CDR3 contains 15 residues. V was clipped by 9 bases and J by 0 bases, with 18 bases between them. The DNA of the CDR3 is TGTGCCAGTTGGCACCCGGGGGACATCTCCTACGAGCAGTACTTC. Translation: CASWHPGDISYEQYF.

The chain links TRBV25-1 to TRBJ1-4; 8 bases agree with TRBD1. The CDR3 has 14 residues. Germline trimming cut 4 bases from V and 7 bases from J; bases unmatched to any gene: 5. Germline lookup yields CDR1 MGHDK and CDR2 SYGVNS. The CDR3 coding sequence is TGTGCCAGCAGTGTAGGGACAGGCTCTGAAAAACTGTTTTTT. It yields the protein CASSVGTGSEKLFF.

Only a few counts were recorded for this clonotype. V gene TRBV12-3 or TRBV12-4 combines with J gene TRBJ2-7; D remains unclear. This CDR3 has 12 amino acids. V lost 4 bases to trimming and J lost 3 bases, with 7 bases between them. The chain's CDR3 is CASSSSLYEQYF. CDR3 DNA: TGTGCCAGCAGTTCATCGCTCTACGAGCAGTACTTC.

This clonotype was seen more than once but under ten times. V gene TRBV2 combines with J gene TRBJ1-5; TRBD1 matches 7 bases. This CDR3 has 15 amino acids. The V and J ends lost 4 bases and 5 bases, in that order; junction bases with no gene match: 8. Germline assignment: CDR1 SNHLY and CDR2 FYNNEI. The CDR3 DNA sequence: TGTGCCAGCAGTGGTAGACAGGGAGGGTATCAGCCCCAGCATTTT. This encodes CASSGRQGGYQPQHF.

The chain links TRBV10-3 to TRBJ2-1; TRBD2 matches 13 bases. V shed 3 bases and J 8 bases; nucleotides not matched to a gene: 4. The CDR3 contains 15 residues. The germline CDR1 and CDR2 sequences are ENHRY and SYGVKD. The CDR3 sequence: CAISEGTSGADEQFF. The CDR3, as DNA: TGTGCCATCAGTGAAGGGACTAGCGGGGCCGATGAGCAGTTCTTC.

The chain employs TRBV30 and TRBJ2-7; 10 nucleotides line up with TRBD1. The germline CDR1 and CDR2 sequences are GTSNPN and SVGIG (reference sequence). CDR3 length: 13 residues. J gave up 2 bases and V 7 bases, and 5 bases lay outside the gene matches. The CDR3 coding sequence is TGTGCCTTAGGGACAGGGGCCACCTACGAGCAGTACTTC. This gives the protein CALGTGATYEQYF. The full variable domain, rest sourced from reference TRBV30 and TRBJ2-7, is SQTIHQWPATLVQPVGSPLSLECTVEGTSNPNLYWYRQAAGRGLQLLFYSVGIGQISSEVPQNLSASRPQDRQFILSSKKLLLSDSGFYLCALGTGATYEQYFGPGTRLTVT.

As to this clonotype: Its ends do not fully match the called genes, so a read error is possible. V usage is TRBV23-1 and J usage is TRBJ2-2, with 7 nucleotides matching TRBD1. TRBV23-1 carries the ORF label, with uncertain function. The CDR3 covers 16 residues. The CDR3 nucleotides are TGCGCCAGCAGTCCTACACGGGACAGTATTACCGGGGAACTGTTTTTT. Residues: CASSPTRDSITGELFF.

The chain recombines TRBV7-2 with TRBJ2-4, with D possibly matching TRBD2 (5 bases). This CDR3 contains 20 residues. Germline V lookup: CDR1 SGHTA, CDR2 FQGNSA. V dropped 1 base and J dropped 0 bases, with 22 bases sitting between them. CDR3 in amino acids: CASSLESPSRPTLAKNIQYF. The CDR3 DNA sequence: TGTGCCAGCAGCTTAGAGAGCCCTAGCAGACCTACCTTAGCCAAAAACATTCAGTACTTC.

This chain uses TRBV4-3 with TRBJ2-1; 10 bases fit TRBD2. This CDR3 has 16 amino acids. Trimming at V came to 10 bases and at J to 4 bases, leaving 13 bases not matched to a gene. CDR1 and CDR2 from the germline V gene are LGHNA and YSLEER. The CDR3 sequence: CAKNPSGRGAYNEQFF. The DNA of the CDR3 is TGCGCCAAAAACCCTAGCGGGAGAGGGGCTTACAATGAGCAGTTCTTC.

This clonotype was seen a few times. V is TRBV2 and J is TRBJ1-1; the D is unclear. Germline-derived CDR1 and CDR2 are SNHLY and FYNNEI. This CDR3 spans 15 amino acids. Between the trimmed V and J ends, which lost 1 base and 4 bases, there was a span of 13 bases. The CDR3 nucleotides read TGTGCCAGCAGTGAAGAAGCCGGGGTCGGCACTGAAGCTTTCTTT. It is translated as CASSEEAGVGTEAFF. Using reference TRBV2 and TRBJ1-1 for the parts outside the CDR3, the full variable domain is EPEVTQTPSHQVTQMGQEVILRCVPISNHLYFYWYRQILGQKVEFLVSFYNNEISEKSEIFDDQFSVERPDGSNFTLKIRSTKLEDSAMYFCASSEEAGVGTEAFFGQGTRLTVV.

This clonotype has a handful of counts. The rearrangement links TRBV28 to TRBJ2-3, with 7 bases matching TRBD2. V lost 6 bases to trimming and J lost 2 bases; unmatched junction nucleotides: 8. CDR3 length: 15 residues. The V gene's germline CDR1 is MDHEN and CDR2 SYDVKM. CDR3 region: CASRTLAAITDTQYF. DNA of the CDR3: TGTGCCAGCAGGACGCTAGCGGCGATCACAGATACGCAGTATTTT.

This clonotype was observed a few times. The chain employs TRBV29-1 and TRBJ2-3; D perhaps matches TRBD1 (6 bases). Germline CDR1 and CDR2: SQVTM and ANQGSEA. Trimming took off 4 bases at V and 7 bases at J, with 15 bases between the two ends. This CDR3 is 13 amino acids long. The CDR3 DNA reads as TGCAGCGTTGTGGGCAGGGGTTGGAATACGCAGTATTTT. Its translation is CSVVGRGWNTQYF.

The CDR3 DNA reads TGCAGTGCTAGAGAGACTTCGAGCTCCTACGAGCAGTACTTC. It translates to CSARETSSSYEQYF. The chain links TRBV20-1 to TRBJ2-7; D gene ambiguous. This CDR3 spans 14 amino acids. CDR1 and CDR2 from the germline V gene are DFQATT and SNEGSKA (reference sequence). V was clipped by 0 bases and J by 0 bases, with 9 bases between them.

Many counts were recorded for this clonotype. This chain uses TRBV7-9 with TRBJ2-5; possible D gene TRBD1, 5 bases. The CDR3 is made up of 15 amino acids. Germline CDR1 is SEHNR and CDR2 is FQNEAQ (reference sequence). Trimming cost V 5 bases and J 5 bases, with 18 bases left between them. In nucleotides, the CDR3 is TGTGCCAGCAGCCACACTGGGAACAACAGGGAGACCCAGTACTTC. Residues: CASSHTGNNRETQYF.

This sequence joins TRBV28 and TRBJ1-1, with D possibly being TRBD1 (5 bases). The ends were cut back, 6 bases at V and 1 base at J, with 18 bases in the middle. The CDR3 is 16 residues long. CDR1 and CDR2 from the germline V gene are MDHEN and SYDVKM. CDR3 sequence: CASRQTAQVPNTEAFF. In nucleotides, the CDR3 is TGTGCCAGCAGACAAACGGCACAGGTCCCGAACACTGAAGCTTTCTTT.

The CDR3 sequence is CSARGTLNTGELFF. Here the CDR3 DNA reads TGCAGTGCTAGAGGGACTCTGAACACCGGGGAGCTGTTTTTT. The chain carries TRBV20-1 and TRBJ2-2; D is perhaps TRBD2 (5 bases). Per germline, CDR1 DFQATT and CDR2 SNEGSKA (reference sequence). CDR3 length: 14 residues. Trimming removed 1 base from V and 1 base from J, with 7 bases in between.

This rearrangement joins TRBV6-1 to TRBJ2-5; a possible D gene is TRBD1 (6 bases). V was clipped by 7 bases and J by 8 bases, with 20 bases between them. The CDR3 has 14 residues. CDR1 is MNHNS, CDR2 SASEGT, per germline. For the CDR3, the DNA is TGTGCCAGCAACCGGGACAACACCAATGATACCCAGTACTTC. Its translation: CASNRDNTNDTQYF.

The chain's CDR3 is CASSERGAYNSPLHF. The CDR3 bases are TGTGCCAGCAGTGAACGAGGGGCCTATAATTCACCCCTCCACTTT. The V gene is TRBV25-1, the J gene TRBJ1-6, with D possibly being TRBD1 (5 bases). Trimming shortened V by 2 bases and J by 2 bases, and 7 bases separated the two germline ends. Germline V gives CDR1 MGHDK, CDR2 SYGVNS. This CDR3 contains 15 residues.